This T cell receptor beta chain was retrieved from a study of T cell clonality in common variable immunodeficiency. Study-wide results and limits: In common variable immunodeficiency, TCR beta chains reportedly carried fewer deletions and N-nucleotide insertions.

The CDR3 spans 12 residues. V lost 1 base and J 4 bases, leaving 5 bases between the germline ends. CDR1 SGHAT and CDR2 FQNNGV come from the germline V gene. This clone was recorded a few times. Its antigen is still unknown. Coverage ceases 3 residues before the CDR3 finishes, and the germline J gene fills in the end. Here immunoSEQ multiplex PCR was the method, and the copy in TCRdb shows in-frame clones only, minus some. This repertoire holds fewer than 40,000 clones, and none appear only once. Sequenced material: peripheral blood mononuclear cells. The chain links TRBV11-2 to TRBJ2-7, with D unresolved. This clonotype was obtained from a human donor with common variable immunodeficiency. CDR3 protein: CASSLVLYEQYF. Incomplete CDR3 DNA: TGTGCCAGCAGCTTAGTCCTTTACGAG.